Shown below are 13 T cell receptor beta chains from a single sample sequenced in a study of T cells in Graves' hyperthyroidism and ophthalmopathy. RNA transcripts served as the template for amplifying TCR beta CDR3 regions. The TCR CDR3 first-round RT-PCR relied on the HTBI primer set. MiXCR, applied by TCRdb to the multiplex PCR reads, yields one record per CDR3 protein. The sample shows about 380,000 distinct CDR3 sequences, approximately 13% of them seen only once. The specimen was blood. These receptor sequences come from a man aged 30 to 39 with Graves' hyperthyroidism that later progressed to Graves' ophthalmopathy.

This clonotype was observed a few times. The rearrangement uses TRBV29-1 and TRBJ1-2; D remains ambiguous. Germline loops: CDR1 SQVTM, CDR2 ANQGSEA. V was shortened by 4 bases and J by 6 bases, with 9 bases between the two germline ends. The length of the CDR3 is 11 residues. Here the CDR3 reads CSVVRVDGYTF. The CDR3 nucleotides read TGCAGCGTTGTAAGGGTAGATGGCTACACCTTC. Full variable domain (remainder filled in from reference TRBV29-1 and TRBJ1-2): SAVISQKPSRDICQRGTSLTIQCQVDSQVTMMFWYRQQPGQSLTLIATANQGSEATYESGFVIDKFPISRPNLTFSTLTVSNMSPEDSSIYLCSVVRVDGYTFGSGTRLTVV.

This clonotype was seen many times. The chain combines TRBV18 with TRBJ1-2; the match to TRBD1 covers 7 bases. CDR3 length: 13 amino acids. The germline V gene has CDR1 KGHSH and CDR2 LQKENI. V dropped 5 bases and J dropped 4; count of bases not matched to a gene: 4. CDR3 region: CASSGGGGYGYTF. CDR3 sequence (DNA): TGTGCCAGCTCAGGAGGGGGCGGCTATGGCTACACCTTC.

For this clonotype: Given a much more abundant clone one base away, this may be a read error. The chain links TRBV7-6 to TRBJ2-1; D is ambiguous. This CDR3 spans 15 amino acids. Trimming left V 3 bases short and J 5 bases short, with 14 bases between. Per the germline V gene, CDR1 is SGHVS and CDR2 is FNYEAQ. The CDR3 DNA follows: TGTGCCAGCAGCTTCGGACGACTCTACAACAATGAGCAGTTCTTC. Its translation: CASSFGRLYNNEQFF.

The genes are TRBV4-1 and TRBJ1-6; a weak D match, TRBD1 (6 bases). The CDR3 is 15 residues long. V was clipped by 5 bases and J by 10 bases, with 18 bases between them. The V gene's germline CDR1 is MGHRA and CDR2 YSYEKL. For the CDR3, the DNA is TGCGCCAGCAGCGGTAGACAGGAAACAAGATCACCCCTCCACTTT. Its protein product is CASSGRQETRSPLHF.

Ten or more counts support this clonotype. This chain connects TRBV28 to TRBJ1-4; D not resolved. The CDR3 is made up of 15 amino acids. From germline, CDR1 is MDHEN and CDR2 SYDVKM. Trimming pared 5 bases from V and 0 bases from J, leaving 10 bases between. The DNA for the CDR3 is TGTGCCAGCAGTCCAGACCATTCAACTAATGAAAAACTGTTTTTT. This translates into CASSPDHSTNEKLFF.

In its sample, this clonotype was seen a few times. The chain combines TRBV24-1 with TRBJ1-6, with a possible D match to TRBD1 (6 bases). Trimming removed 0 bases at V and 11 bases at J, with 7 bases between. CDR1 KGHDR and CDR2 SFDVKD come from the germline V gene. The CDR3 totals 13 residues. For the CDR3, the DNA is TGTGCCACCAGTGATTTGAGGGGGGCACCCCTCCACTTT. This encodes CATSDLRGAPLHF.

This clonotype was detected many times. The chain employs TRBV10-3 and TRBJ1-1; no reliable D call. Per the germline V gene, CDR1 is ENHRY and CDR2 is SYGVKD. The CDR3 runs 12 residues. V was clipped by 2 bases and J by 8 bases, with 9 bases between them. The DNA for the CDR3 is TGTGCCATCAGTGAGGCCCTAGGGGAAGCTTTCTTT. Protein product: CAISEALGEAFF.

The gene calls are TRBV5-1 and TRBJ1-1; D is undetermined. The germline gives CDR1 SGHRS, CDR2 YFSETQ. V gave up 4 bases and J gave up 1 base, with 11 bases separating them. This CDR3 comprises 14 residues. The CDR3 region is CASSMGPANTEAFF. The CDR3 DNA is TGCGCCAGCAGCATGGGTCCGGCGAACACTGAAGCTTTCTTT. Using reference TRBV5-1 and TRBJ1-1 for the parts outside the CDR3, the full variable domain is KAGVTQTPRYLIKTRGQQVTLSCSPISGHRSVSWYQQTPGQGLQFLFEYFSETQRNKGNFPGRFSGRQFSNSRSEMNVSTLELGDSALYLCASSMGPANTEAFFGQGTRLTVV.

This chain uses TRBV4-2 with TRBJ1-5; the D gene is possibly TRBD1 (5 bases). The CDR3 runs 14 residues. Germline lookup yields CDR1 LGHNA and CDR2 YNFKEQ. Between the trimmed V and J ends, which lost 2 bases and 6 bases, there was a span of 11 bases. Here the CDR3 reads CASSQRPGFQPQHF. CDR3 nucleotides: TGTGCCAGCAGCCAACGGCCAGGGTTTCAGCCCCAGCATTTT.

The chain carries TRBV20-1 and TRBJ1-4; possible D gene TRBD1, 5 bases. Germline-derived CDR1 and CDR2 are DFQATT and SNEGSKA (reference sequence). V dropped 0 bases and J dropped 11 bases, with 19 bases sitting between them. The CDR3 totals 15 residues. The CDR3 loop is CSARDQVQGFGKLFF. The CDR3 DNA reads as TGCAGTGCTAGAGATCAGGTCCAGGGTTTCGGGAAACTGTTTTTT.

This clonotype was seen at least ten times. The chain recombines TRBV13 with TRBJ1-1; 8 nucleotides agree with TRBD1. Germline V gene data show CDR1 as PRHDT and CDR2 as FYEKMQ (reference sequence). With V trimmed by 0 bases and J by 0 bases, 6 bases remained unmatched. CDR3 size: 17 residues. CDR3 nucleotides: TGTGCCAGCAGCTTAGGCAGGCAGGGGGCCATGAACACTGAAGCTTTCTTT. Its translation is CASSLGRQGAMNTEAFF.

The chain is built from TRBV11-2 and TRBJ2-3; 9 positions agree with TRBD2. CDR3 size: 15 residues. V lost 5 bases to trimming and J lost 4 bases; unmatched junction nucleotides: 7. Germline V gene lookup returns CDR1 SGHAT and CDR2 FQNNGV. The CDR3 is CASSPTSGRADTQYF. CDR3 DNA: TGTGCCAGCAGCCCGACTAGCGGAAGGGCAGATACGCAGTATTTT. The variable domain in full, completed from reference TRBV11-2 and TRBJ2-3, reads EAGVAQSPRYKIIEKRQSVAFWCNPISGHATLYWYQQILGQGPKLLIQFQNNGVVDDSQLPKDRFSAERLKGVDSTLKIQPAKLEDSAVYLCASSPTSGRADTQYFGPGTRLTVL.

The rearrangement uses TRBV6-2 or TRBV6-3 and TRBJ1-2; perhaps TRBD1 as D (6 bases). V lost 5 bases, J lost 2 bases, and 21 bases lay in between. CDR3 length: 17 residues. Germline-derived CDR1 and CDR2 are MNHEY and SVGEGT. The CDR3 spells CASSQTLVEGGNYGYTF. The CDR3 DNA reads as TGTGCCAGCAGTCAAACACTGGTTGAGGGGGGGAACTATGGCTACACCTTC.